These 31 T cell receptor beta chains were sequenced from one sample in a study of CD8+CD57+ T cells in acquired aplastic anemia. CDR3 and TCR beta VDJ profiling relied on a genomic DNA template. TCRdb ran MiXCR on the reads and lists one entry per CDR3 protein. The table includes some 180,000 distinct CDR3 sequences, less than 55% detected once. The sample was sorted CD4+, CD8+, or CD8+CD57+ T cells (not recorded which) from PBMCs. These receptor sequences come from a human donor in good health.

J is TRBJ2-1 and V is TRBV7-6; D is possibly TRBD2 (6 bases). Germline CDR1 SGHVS, CDR2 FNYEAQ. The CDR3 spans 12 residues. Trimming pared 6 bases from V and 9 bases from J, leaving 12 bases between. The CDR3 protein is CASSSTSIEQFF. CDR3 sequence (DNA): TGTGCCAGCAGTTCAACTAGCATTGAGCAGTTCTTC.

In the case of this clonotype: A much bigger clone sits one base away, suggesting this may be a read error. The CDR3 protein is CASSFYPMGARETNEKLFF. The DNA for the CDR3 is TGTGCCAGCAGCTTCTATCCCATGGGGGCGAGGGAAACTAATGAAAAACTGTTTTTT. The V and J genes are TRBV11-1 and TRBJ1-4; TRBD1 might be the D (6 bases). CDR1 and CDR2 (germline): SGHAT, FQDESV (reference sequence). Trimming pared 3 bases from V and 1 base from J, leaving 21 bases between. The CDR3 is 19 amino acids.

This sequence joins TRBV20-1 and TRBJ2-3; 11 bases agree with TRBD2. The germline V gene has CDR1 DFQATT and CDR2 SNEGSKA (reference sequence). The CDR3 runs 14 residues. The CDR3 sequence is CSGRLAGTTDTQYF. The CDR3 nucleotides read TGCAGCGGGAGACTAGCGGGGACCACAGATACGCAGTATTTT.

This clonotype was observed many times. This sequence joins TRBV20-1 and TRBJ2-1; TRBD1 is a possible D gene (7 bases). Per germline, CDR1 DFQATT and CDR2 SNEGSKA (reference sequence). Trimming took 5 bases from V and 1 from J, leaving 9 bases between them. The CDR3 length is 13 residues. CDR3 bases: TGCAGTGCTTCAGGGGGGTCCTACAATGAGCAGTTCTTC. Protein: CSASGGSYNEQFF.

The chain carries TRBV11-2 and TRBJ2-5; weak D call: TRBD2 (6 bases). The V gene's germline CDR1 is SGHAT and CDR2 FQNNGV. This CDR3 spans 15 amino acids. V lost 0 bases to trimming and J lost 6 bases, with 14 bases between them. DNA for the CDR3: TGTGCCAGCAGCTTAGATCTCGGGGGTTTGAAGACCCAGTACTTC. It yields the protein CASSLDLGGLKTQYF.

The V gene is TRBV19, the J gene TRBJ2-6; tentatively, D is TRBD1 (6 bases). This CDR3 region has 16 residues. CDR1 and CDR2 (germline): LNHDA, SQIVND (reference sequence). Trimming left V 5 bases short and J 0 bases short, with 11 bases between. The CDR3 sequence: CASSPDRDSGANVLTF. The CDR3 DNA reads as TGTGCCAGTAGTCCGGACAGAGACTCTGGGGCCAACGTCCTGACTTTC.

The CDR3 DNA follows: TGCAGTGCCACCGAGGGACAGGGGGCCTACCAAGAGACCCAGTACTTC. Its protein product is CSATEGQGAYQETQYF. The gene calls are TRBV20-1 and TRBJ2-5; TRBD1 aligns across 12 bases. The junction had 8 bases not matched to a gene; V was cut back by 6 bases and J by 0 bases. The germline V gene encodes CDR1 DFQATT and CDR2 SNEGSKA (reference sequence). The CDR3 length is 16 residues.

This clonotype was detected a few times. CDR3 sequence: CASGSSDRGRTEAFF. The CDR3 nucleotides are TGTGCCAGCGGTTCCAGTGACAGGGGAAGAACTGAAGCTTTCTTT. V usage is TRBV11-3 and J usage is TRBJ1-1, with 8 bases lining up with TRBD1. From germline, CDR1 is SGHNT and CDR2 YENEEA. CDR3 length equals 15 residues. Trimming cost V 8 bases and J 5 bases; bases outside gene matches: 13.

This clonotype was counted many times. The chain couples TRBV2 to TRBJ1-5, with 11 bases identical to TRBD1. The J segment lost 7 bases and the V segment lost 5 bases, leaving 7 bases of the junction unmatched. Germline-derived CDR1 and CDR2 are SNHLY and FYNNEI. The CDR3 sequence is 15 residues long. The CDR3 DNA sequence: TGTGCCAGCAGTAGGGGGACAGGGGGAAGGCAGCCCCAGCATTTT. Translated: CASSRGTGGRQPQHF.

Concerning this clonotype: This may be a read error: a much more frequent sequence differs by one nucleotide. The genes are TRBV20-1 and TRBJ2-2, with 12 bases matching TRBD2. The germline V gene has CDR1 DFQATT and CDR2 SNEGSKA (reference sequence). The CDR3 is made up of 15 amino acids. CDR3 loop: CSAASGRADTEELFF. The CDR3 DNA reads as TGCAGTGCTGCTAGCGGGAGGGCTGACACCGAGGAGCTGTTTTTT.

V gene TRBV10-3 combines with J gene TRBJ2-3, with TRBD2 matching 10 bases. Germline lookup yields CDR1 ENHRY and CDR2 SYGVKD. J lost 3 bases, V lost 11 bases, and 8 bases had no gene match. There are 14 residues in the CDR3. CDR3 loop: CAVTGTSVTDTQYF. DNA for the CDR3: TGTGCCGTCACCGGGACTAGCGTTACAGATACGCAGTATTTT.

V is TRBV4-2 and J is TRBJ1-6; D call uncertain. The V end lost 0 bases, the J end lost 9 bases, and 6 bases lay between the germline ends. Germline CDR1 reads LGHNA; CDR2 reads YNFKEQ. This CDR3 is 13 amino acids long. The CDR3 sequence: CASSQDALSPLHF. CDR3 sequence (DNA): TGTGCCAGCAGCCAAGATGCCCTTTCACCCCTCCACTTT.

Of note for this clonotype: A much larger clone differs from this one at a single base, so this may be a read error. J is TRBJ2-7 and V is TRBV3-1, with 9 bases identical to TRBD2. CDR3 length: 16 residues. V was pared by 5 bases and J by 2 bases, with 10 bases of the junction left unmatched. Germline-derived CDR1 and CDR2 are LGHDT and YNNKEL (reference sequence). CDR3 nucleotides: TGTGCCAGCAGCACAATAGCGGGAGTCCAACCCTACGAGCAGTACTTC. Residues: CASSTIAGVQPYEQYF.

This clonotype was found once. Given a much more abundant clone one base away, this may be a read error. The genes are TRBV4-2 and TRBJ2-3, with 7 bases lining up with TRBD1. Germline V gives CDR1 LGHNA, CDR2 YNFKEQ. J gave up 4 bases and V 4 bases, and 8 bases lay outside the gene matches. The CDR3 length is 15 residues. The CDR3 bases are TGTGCCAGCAGCCTGGGACAGCGCACATCAGATACGCAGTATTTT. Its protein product is CASSLGQRTSDTQYF.

This clonotype has ten or more counts. This chain links TRBV19 with TRBJ2-1, with a possible D match to TRBD1 (5 bases). The CDR3 length is 14 residues. V lost 5 bases to trimming and J lost 4 bases, with 12 bases between them. CDR1 is LNHDA, CDR2 SQIVND, per germline (reference sequence). The CDR3 protein is CASSPKTEYNEQFF. The CDR3 DNA reads as TGTGCCAGTAGTCCCAAGACAGAATACAATGAGCAGTTCTTC.

The gene calls are TRBV4-2 and TRBJ2-3, with 12 bases matching TRBD2. The J segment lost 6 bases and the V segment lost 1 base, leaving 5 bases of the junction unmatched. The CDR3 loop spans 16 amino acids. Germline-derived CDR1 and CDR2 are LGHNA and YNFKEQ. This chain's CDR3 is CASSQGLAGVGDTQYF. CDR3 coding DNA: TGTGCCAGCAGCCAAGGACTAGCGGGAGTAGGGGATACGCAGTATTTT.

This clonotype was seen a single time. The rearrangement links TRBV15 to TRBJ2-3; TRBD2 matches at 8 bases. This CDR3 has 15 residues. V gave up 1 base and J gave up 3 bases; unmatched junction bases: 3. Looked up from germline, CDR1 is LNHNV and CDR2 is YYDKDF (reference sequence). CDR3 in amino acids: CATSRVRGGTDTQYF. The CDR3 coding sequence is TGTGCCACCAGCAGAGTTCGGGGGGGAACAGATACGCAGTATTTT.

This clonotype was counted once. The chain recombines TRBV7-6 with TRBJ2-7; D tentatively reads TRBD1 or TRBD2 (6 bases each). Gene TRBJ2-5 matches the end of the DNA better, so the J call may be wrong. The CDR3 runs to 18 residues. Germline lookup yields CDR1 SGHVS and CDR2 FNYEAQ. As DNA, the CDR3 is TGTGCCAGCAGCTTAGACGGGTTTAGGACAAGGGGGGCAGAGACCCAGTACTTC. It translates to CASSLDGFRTRGAETQYF.

The chain employs TRBV7-8 and TRBJ2-1; D unresolved. This CDR3 has 13 residues. Between the trimmed V and J ends, which lost 3 bases and 5 bases, there was a span of 8 bases. Germline V gives CDR1 SGHVS, CDR2 FQNEAQ. The CDR3 coding sequence is TGTGCCAGCAGCTTGAGCCGGAACAATGAGCAGTTCTTC. Translated, it gives CASSLSRNNEQFF.

Only a few counts were recorded for this clonotype. The rearrangement links TRBV5-6 to TRBJ2-6; weak D call: TRBD1 (6 bases). The CDR3 consists of 13 residues. V was cut by 3 bases and J by 5 bases, with 6 bases left in between. The germline V gene encodes CDR1 SGHDT and CDR2 YYEEEE. The CDR3 coding sequence is TGTGCCAGCAGCTGGGACAGGGCCAACGTCCTGACTTTC. Protein product: CASSWDRANVLTF.

The rearrangement uses TRBV25-1 and TRBJ2-3; perhaps TRBD1 as D (8 bases). The germline gives CDR1 MGHDK, CDR2 SYGVNS. This CDR3 contains 15 residues. Trimming shortened V by 4 bases and J by 1 base, and 12 bases separated the two germline ends. The chain's CDR3 is CASSATGGGTDTQYF. In nucleotides, the CDR3 is TGTGCCAGCAGTGCCACAGGGGGGGGCACAGATACGCAGTATTTT.

In its sample, this clonotype was seen a few times. The rearrangement links TRBV7-9 to TRBJ1-6; D might be TRBD1 (5 bases). The CDR3 totals 14 residues. V dropped 8 bases and J dropped 15 bases, with 23 bases sitting between them. Germline values: CDR1 SEHNR, CDR2 FQNEAQ (reference sequence). CDR3 bases: TGTGCCAGCTCGGGGGGGAGGGCGGAACGTCTCCTCCACTTT. Translated, it gives CASSGGRAERLLHF.

This clonotype was observed many times. The V call is TRBV12-3 or TRBV12-4, the J call TRBJ1-3; 10 bases fit TRBD1. The V gene end was trimmed by 5 bases and the J gene end by 8 bases; junction bases not matched to a gene: 6. The CDR3 is 14 amino acids. CDR3 DNA sequence: TGTGCCAGCAGTCCGGGACAGGGGCGAGACACCATATATTTT. Translated: CASSPGQGRDTIYF.

The chain joins TRBV2 to TRBJ1-5; D gene unclear. The ends were cut back, 5 bases at V and 0 bases at J, with 11 bases in the middle. The CDR3 totals 15 residues. Germline lookup yields CDR1 SNHLY and CDR2 FYNNEI. The CDR3 DNA follows: TGTGCCAGCAGTTCAAATCAACTTAGCAATCAGCCCCAGCATTTT. Protein sequence: CASSSNQLSNQPQHF.

This clonotype has more than one count but fewer than ten. V gene TRBV10-1 combines with J gene TRBJ2-7; D ambiguous. Germline V gene lookup returns CDR1 WNHNN and CDR2 SYGVQD (reference sequence). Trimming removed 7 bases from V and 1 base from J, with 8 bases in between. The CDR3 totals 12 residues. In DNA, the CDR3 is TGCGCCAGCACCCACAGTTCCTACGAGCAGTACTTC. It specifies CASTHSSYEQYF.

The chain couples TRBV20-1 to TRBJ2-7; 7 positions agree with TRBD2. Germline assignment: CDR1 DFQATT and CDR2 SNEGSKA (reference sequence). The CDR3 runs 13 residues. The V gene end was trimmed by 5 bases and the J gene end by 2 bases; junction bases not matched to a gene: 6. CDR3 sequence reads: CSAPSGGAYEQYF. The DNA for the CDR3 is TGCAGTGCTCCTAGCGGAGGGGCCTACGAGCAGTACTTC.

This sequence joins TRBV20-1 and TRBJ1-1, with D perhaps TRBD1 (6 bases). Trimming took 0 bases from V and 5 from J, leaving 7 bases between them. This CDR3 spans 12 amino acids. Looked up from germline, CDR1 is DFQATT and CDR2 is SNEGSKA (reference sequence). The CDR3 DNA reads TGCAGTGCTAGAGAACAGGGAACTGAAGCTTTCTTT. Protein: CSAREQGTEAFF.

Many counts were recorded for this clonotype. The V call is TRBV7-8, the J call TRBJ2-7; D perhaps matches TRBD1 (5 bases). The length of the CDR3 is 15 residues. V was cut by 1 base and J by 2 bases, with 12 bases left in between. Germline V gene lookup returns CDR1 SGHVS and CDR2 FQNEAQ. CDR3 sequence (DNA): TGTGCCAGCAGCTTAGTCCCCGACAGAACCTACGAGCAGTACTTC. Protein: CASSLVPDRTYEQYF.

The V call is TRBV2, the J call TRBJ2-7, with 7 bases identical to TRBD2. Per the germline V gene, CDR1 is SNHLY and CDR2 is FYNNEI. After removal of 4 bases from V and 4 bases from J, the junction contained 10 bases not matched to a gene. This CDR3 has 15 amino acids. As DNA, the CDR3 is TGTGCCAGCAGTGTCCTTTCAAGCGGGACTTACGAGCAGTACTTC. Amino acids: CASSVLSSGTYEQYF.

The V gene is TRBV6-1, the J gene TRBJ1-6; D not resolved. The V gene lost 0 bases and the J gene lost 12 bases, with 12 bases spanning the gap. Germline CDR1 MNHNS, CDR2 SASEGT. This CDR3 contains 14 residues. CDR3 bases: TGTGCCAGCAGTGAAGCGACGGAGATTCAACCCCTCCACTTT. Residues: CASSEATEIQPLHF.

The rearrangement uses TRBV9 and TRBJ2-1; 10 nucleotides match TRBD2. Per germline, CDR1 SGDLS and CDR2 YYNGEE. Trimming at V came to 4 bases and at J to 4 bases, leaving 8 bases not matched to a gene. The CDR3 spans 16 residues. The CDR3 protein is CASSSWTSGPYNEQFF. In DNA, the CDR3 is TGTGCCAGCAGCTCGTGGACTAGCGGACCATACAATGAGCAGTTCTTC.